This T cell receptor (beta chain) was documented in a study of T-cell memory formation after mild COVID-19. Study overall: Clustering of TCRs was largely donor specific.

Constant-segment primers and 5'RACE yielded cDNA libraries for TCR alpha and TCR beta, each carrying sample barcodes and UMIs. Using its own MiXCR run on the 5' RACE reads, TCRdb lists one record per CDR3 protein. This table holds about 410,000 distinct CDR3 sequences, roughly a quarter found once. Broader study findings: There was a balanced CD4/CD8 profile in clones contracting day 15 to 85, and later expanders leaned CD4+.

Of note for this clonotype: What it binds is unknown.

The V gene's germline CDR1 is SGHAT and CDR2 FQNNGV. There are 14 residues in the CDR3. V was clipped by 5 bases and J by 4 bases, with 14 bases between them. The origin of this receptor is an adult woman who had mild COVID-19 (a few samples of this study predate the infection). Cell type and time point are not known. Sequenced sample: PBMCs or a T cell subset sorted from them (not recorded which). The chain recombines TRBV11-2 with TRBJ2-5, with D tentatively TRBD1 (6 bases). The CDR3 loop reads CASSTYRVGETQYF. CDR3 bases: TGTGCCAGCAGCACCTACAGGGTCGGAGAGACCCAGTACTTC.